Below, 29 T cell receptor beta chains from the same sample are listed, as sequenced in a study of T cell responses to AZD1222 COVID-19 vaccine (dated by TCRdb to about 2021). Read against the paper, the sample's time point label means: baseline before first vaccination. The library was obtained by the immunoSEQ multiplex PCR assay. This is the immuneACCESS table as TCRdb keeps it, with only in-frame sequences that have V and J called. A part of the clones is gone; compared with another copy, unresolved V genes explain less than half, and the rest is unexplained. The sample has about 130,000 clones on record, roughly 90% of them singletons. Roughly 1.4% of the sample is held by the ten biggest clonotypes. The specimen comprised peripheral blood, sampled on day 0 of AZD1222 vaccination. The receptors derive from an adult in good health.

This sequence joins TRBV9 and TRBJ2-1, with TRBD2 matching over 7 bases. This CDR3 has 15 residues. CDR1 is SGDLS and CDR2 is YYNGEE in the germline V gene. The V segment lost 0 bases and the J segment 7 bases; nucleotides outside the gene matches: 7. The DNA of the CDR3 is TGTGCCAGCAGCGTAGAGACTAGCCGAGTTAATGAGCAGTTCTTC. This codes for CASSVETSRVNEQFF.

This chain connects TRBV7-9 to TRBJ2-1; the D is unclear. Germline lookup yields CDR1 SEHNR and CDR2 FQNEAQ (reference sequence). The V end was cut by 5 bases, the J end by 4 bases, with 9 bases between. The CDR3 extends over 13 amino acids. The CDR3 nucleotides are TGTGCCAGCAGCGACGGAGCGTACAATGAGCAGTTCTTC. Its protein is CASSDGAYNEQFF.

This chain connects TRBV27 to TRBJ2-1, with TRBD2 matching 7 bases. Per the germline V gene, CDR1 is MNHEY and CDR2 is SMNVEV (reference sequence). The CDR3 consists of 14 residues. The V and J ends lost 2 bases and 7 bases, in that order; junction bases with no gene match: 5. In DNA form, the CDR3 reads TGTGCCAGCAGTTTAGCGGGAGTGGGTAATGAGCAGTTCTTC. This sequence encodes CASSLAGVGNEQFF.

The chain recombines TRBV7-2 with TRBJ1-5; weak D call: TRBD1 (6 bases). Per the germline V gene, CDR1 is SGHTA and CDR2 is FQGNSA. V was shortened by 4 bases and J by 5 bases, with 15 bases between the two germline ends. The CDR3 is 15 residues long. The CDR3 reads CASSSDTGGHQPQHF. CDR3 nucleotide sequence: TGTGCCAGCAGCTCAGACACCGGGGGGCATCAGCCCCAGCATTTT.

The gene calls are TRBV29-1 and TRBJ1-2, with 8 bases that match TRBD1. The CDR3 consists of 14 residues. The junction had 10 bases not matched to a gene; V was cut back by 4 bases and J by 6 bases. In germline, CDR1 is SQVTM, CDR2 ANQGSEA. The CDR3 coding sequence is TGCAGCGTTGTCGCAGGGGGCGCATTCGATGGCTACACCTTC. Its translation: CSVVAGGAFDGYTF.

The genes are TRBV30 and TRBJ1-6; no firm D call. Deletions cut 4 bases from V and 10 bases from J, with 14 bases between. Germline V lookup: CDR1 GTSNPN, CDR2 SVGIG (reference sequence). The CDR3 has 13 amino acids. The CDR3 region has the DNA TGTGCCTGGACCGAGAGGGAGGAATCACCCCTCCACTTT. It specifies CAWTEREESPLHF.

The chain uses TRBV7-2 and TRBJ2-1; D may be TRBD1 (6 bases). CDR3 length: 15 amino acids. With 5 bases removed from V and 6 bases from J, the gap between germline ends came to 17 bases. The V gene's germline CDR1 is SGHTA and CDR2 FQGNSA. CDR3 DNA sequence: TGTGCCAGCAGCCCCCGCCGGGACACCATCAATGAGCAGTTCTTC. This codes for CASSPRRDTINEQFF.

V and J are TRBV6-2 or TRBV6-3 and TRBJ2-5; D is possibly TRBD2 (5 bases). The V end was cut by 0 bases, the J end by 6 bases, with 11 bases between. The CDR3 is made up of 14 amino acids. Germline CDR1 is MNHEY and CDR2 is SVGEGT. CDR3 protein: CASSYSSGWQTQYF. Here the CDR3 DNA reads TGTGCCAGCAGTTACTCGTCGGGGTGGCAGACCCAGTACTTC.

The V and J genes are TRBV2 and TRBJ2-7; D not resolved. This CDR3 is built from 13 residues. Trimming removed 5 bases from V and 2 bases from J, with 10 bases in between. Germline lookup yields CDR1 SNHLY and CDR2 FYNNEI. The CDR3 sequence: CASSKDGTYEQYF. Here the CDR3 DNA reads TGTGCCAGCAGTAAGGACGGCACCTACGAGCAGTACTTC.

The chain joins TRBV28 to TRBJ2-5, with D uncertain. In germline, CDR1 is MDHEN, CDR2 SYDVKM. The CDR3 totals 13 residues. Trimming cost V 3 bases and J 0 bases, with 5 bases left between them. The CDR3 loop is CASSLGHQETQYF. As DNA, the CDR3 is TGTGCCAGCAGTTTGGGTCACCAAGAGACCCAGTACTTC.

This chain joins TRBV7-2 and TRBJ1-4, with 8 positions matching TRBD1. Per the germline V gene, CDR1 is SGHTA and CDR2 is FQGNSA. J lost 7 bases, V lost 1 base, and 14 bases had no gene match. The CDR3 spans 18 residues. CDR3 protein: CASSLVGQGAPSSEKLFF. In nucleotides, the CDR3 is TGTGCCAGCAGCTTAGTCGGCCAGGGGGCTCCGAGCAGTGAAAAACTGTTTTTT.

A few counts support this clone. The chain employs TRBV18 and TRBJ2-7; D might be TRBD1 or TRBD2, each matching 5 bases. This CDR3 contains 14 residues. The V gene's germline CDR1 is KGHSH and CDR2 LQKENI. Trimming removed 1 base from V and 1 base from J, with 8 bases in between. CDR3 region: CASSPRDGSYEQYF. CDR3 DNA: TGTGCCAGCTCACCACGGGACGGATCCTACGAGCAGTACTTC.

This chain connects TRBV3-1 (or the pseudogene TRBV3-2) to TRBJ2-5, with TRBD1 identical over 7 bases. After removal of 1 base from V and 5 bases from J, the junction contained 13 bases not matched to a gene. This CDR3 contains 17 residues. Germline V CDR1 and CDR2: LGHDT, YNNKEL (reference sequence). The DNA for the CDR3 is TGTGCCAGCAGCCAAGGAGAGAGGGTGGACAGGCGGGAGACCCAGTACTTC. It codes for CASSQGERVDRRETQYF.

The rearrangement joins TRBV9 to TRBJ1-3; D gene unclear. Germline values: CDR1 SGDLS, CDR2 YYNGEE. The CDR3 covers 16 residues. V shed 3 bases and J shed 2 bases, with 15 bases lying between them. Here the CDR3 DNA reads TGTGCCAGCAGCGCGGAAACCCCTTTTCCTGGAAACACCATATATTTT. Residues: CASSAETPFPGNTIYF.

CDR3 residues: CASSPRVAGETQYF. The CDR3 region has the DNA TGTGCCAGCAGCCCTAGGGTGGCGGGGGAGACCCAGTACTTC. J is TRBJ2-5 and V is TRBV5-4; D might be TRBD2 (6 bases). Trimming removed 4 bases from V and 5 bases from J, with 15 bases in between. This CDR3 comprises 14 residues. In germline, CDR1 is SGHNT, CDR2 YYREEE (reference sequence). The entire variable domain, with the rest obtained from reference TRBV5-4 and TRBJ2-5, is as follows: ETGVTQSPTHLIKTRGQQVTLRCSSQSGHNTVSWYQQALGQGPQFIFQYYREEENGRGNFPPRFSGLQFPNYSSELNVNALELDDSALYLCASSPRVAGETQYFGPGTRLLVL.

The chain employs TRBV2 and TRBJ2-3, with D unresolved. This CDR3 is built from 14 residues. CDR1 is SNHLY and CDR2 is FYNNEI in the germline V gene. The V end lost 7 bases, the J end lost 2 bases, and 13 bases lay between the germline ends. This CDR3 is CASNIRLTTDTQYF. DNA for the CDR3: TGTGCCAGCAACATAAGACTCACCACAGATACGCAGTATTTT.

The rearrangement uses TRBV21-1 and TRBJ2-7; no DNA check was done on the table's D call, TRBD1. TRBV21-1 is recorded as a pseudogene. The CDR3 has 18 residues. Written as DNA, the CDR3 is TGTGCCAGCAGCTATGATCGGACGCGTCTGGGACAAATGGGCGAGCAGTACTTC. This translates into CASSYDRTRLGQMGEQYF.

This rearrangement joins TRBV24-1 to TRBJ2-7; D might be TRBD1 or TRBD2, each matching 5 bases. V lost 0 bases and J lost 1, with 12 bases in between. CDR1 is KGHDR and CDR2 is SFDVKD in the germline V gene. CDR3 length: 16 amino acids. CDR3 DNA sequence: TGTGCCACCAGTGATTTGCGAGGGCAGGGTTCCTACGAGCAGTACTTC. Translation: CATSDLRGQGSYEQYF.

The chain combines TRBV9 with TRBJ2-7; D is uncertain. V shed 0 bases and J shed 0 bases, with 10 bases lying between them. The length of the CDR3 is 15 residues. Germline values: CDR1 SGDLS, CDR2 YYNGEE. The CDR3 reads CASSVDAGSSYEQYF. The CDR3 nucleotides read TGTGCCAGCAGCGTAGATGCCGGAAGCTCCTACGAGCAGTACTTC.

This clone appeared a single time. The chain carries TRBV27 and TRBJ2-7; 8 bases are a match to TRBD1. In germline, CDR1 is MNHEY, CDR2 SMNVEV (reference sequence). V lost 3 bases to trimming and J lost 3 bases; unmatched junction nucleotides: 4. CDR3 length equals 14 residues. Here the CDR3 reads CASSFGTGHYEQYF. The CDR3 DNA is TGTGCCAGCAGTTTCGGGACAGGACACTACGAGCAGTACTTC.

The chain employs TRBV6-5 and TRBJ2-5, with D tentatively TRBD2 (6 bases). Germline lookup yields CDR1 MNHEY and CDR2 SVGAGI. The ends were cut back, 2 bases at V and 0 bases at J, with 7 bases in the middle. The CDR3 loop spans 14 amino acids. The CDR3 sequence: CASSYGGNQETQYF. The CDR3 bases are TGTGCCAGCAGTTACGGGGGGAACCAAGAGACCCAGTACTTC.

With regard to this clone: One end of the junction fails to match germline, which may point to a read error. The chain couples TRBV25-1 to TRBJ1-1; no firm D call. Germline loops: CDR1 MGHDK, CDR2 SYGVNS. This CDR3 is built from 17 residues. The CDR3 loop is CASSERRSRGLKTEAFF. DNA of the CDR3: TGTGCCAGCAGTGAAAGGCGGAGTCGAGGGCTGAAAACTGAAGCTTTCTTT.

V and J are TRBV4-2 and TRBJ2-7; D possibly corresponds to TRBD1 (5 bases). Trimming stripped 4 bases from V and 4 bases from J, with 17 bases between. Germline loops: CDR1 LGHNA, CDR2 YNFKEQ. The CDR3 is 15 amino acids. CDR3 sequence reads: CASSPNWQGSYEQYF. The CDR3 region has the DNA TGTGCCAGCAGCCCGAATTGGCAGGGAAGTTACGAGCAGTACTTC.

This rearrangement joins TRBV25-1 to TRBJ2-7; 8 nucleotides match TRBD2. There are 16 residues in the CDR3. Trimming removed 0 bases from V and 2 bases from J; junction bases left unmatched: 6. The germline V gene has CDR1 MGHDK and CDR2 SYGVNS. The CDR3 region has the DNA TGTGCCAGCAGTGAATATAGGGGAGCGGGGGCCTACGAGCAGTACTTC. This sequence encodes CASSEYRGAGAYEQYF.

The chain carries TRBV9 and TRBJ1-2; TRBD1 matches 10 bases. With 5 bases clipped from V and 4 bases from J, the junction kept 11 bases outside the gene matches. This CDR3 contains 16 residues. Germline CDR1 reads SGDLS; CDR2 reads YYNGEE. The CDR3 region has the DNA TGTGCCAGCAGAACCAGGACAGGGGGAGAAGGCTATGGCTACACCTTC. Its protein product is CASRTRTGGEGYGYTF. The full variable domain, rest sourced from reference TRBV9 and TRBJ1-2, is DSGVTQTPKHLITATGQRVTLRCSPRSGDLSVYWYQQSLDQGLQFLIQYYNGEERAKGNILERFSAQQFPDLHSELNLSSLELGDSALYFCASRTRTGGEGYGYTFGSGTRLTVV.

The chain joins TRBV19 to TRBJ2-2; D remains unclear. Germline loops: CDR1 LNHDA, CDR2 SQIVND (reference sequence). The CDR3 runs to 13 residues. V lost 9 bases and J lost 4, with 12 bases in between. This chain's CDR3 is CASQQAITGELFF. CDR3 in DNA: TGTGCCAGCCAGCAGGCGATCACCGGGGAGCTGTTTTTT.

The V gene is TRBV19, the J gene TRBJ2-1; D is uncertain. Trimming removed 3 bases from V and 7 bases from J, with 19 bases in between. This CDR3 contains 16 residues. Per germline, CDR1 LNHDA and CDR2 SQIVND (reference sequence). The CDR3 DNA is TGTGCCAGTAGTATGGGCATGGGCAGTTTGGGGAATGAGCAGTTCTTC. It encodes CASSMGMGSLGNEQFF.

The chain recombines TRBV12-3 or TRBV12-4 with TRBJ1-2; 8 bases line up with TRBD1. CDR3 size: 13 residues. J lost 8 bases, V lost 6 bases, and 8 bases had no gene match. In DNA form, the CDR3 reads TGTGCCAGCAGGACCACAGGGGGAGACGGCTACACCTTC. It codes for CASRTTGGDGYTF.

The chain has TRBV4-2 and TRBJ2-3, with 8 bases matching TRBD2. CDR1 is LGHNA, CDR2 YNFKEQ, per germline. V shed 0 bases and J 14 bases; nucleotides not matched to a gene: 4. CDR3 length: 12 residues. The CDR3 nucleotides are TGTGCCAGCAGCCAAGAGGGGACTAGTTTGTATTTT. This sequence encodes CASSQEGTSLYF.